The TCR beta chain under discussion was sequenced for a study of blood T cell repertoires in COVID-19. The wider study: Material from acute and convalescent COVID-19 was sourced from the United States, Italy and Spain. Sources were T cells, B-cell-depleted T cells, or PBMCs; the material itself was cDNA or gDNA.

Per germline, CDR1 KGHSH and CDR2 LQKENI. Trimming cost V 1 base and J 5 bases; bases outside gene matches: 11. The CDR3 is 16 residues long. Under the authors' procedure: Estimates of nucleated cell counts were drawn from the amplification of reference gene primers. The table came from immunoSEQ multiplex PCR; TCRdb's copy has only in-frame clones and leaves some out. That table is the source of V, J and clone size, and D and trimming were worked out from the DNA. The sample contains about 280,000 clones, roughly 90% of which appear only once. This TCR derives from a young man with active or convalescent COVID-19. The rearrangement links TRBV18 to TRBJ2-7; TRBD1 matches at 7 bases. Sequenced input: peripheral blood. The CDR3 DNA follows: TGTGCCAGCTCACCACGGACAGGACCTTTTGGGGACGAGCAGTACTTC. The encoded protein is CASSPRTGPFGDEQYF.